The 5 T cell receptor beta chains below come from one sample, sequenced in a study of blood T cell repertoires in COVID-19. Libraries were prepared by immunoSEQ multiplex PCR; TCRdb keeps only in-frame clonotypes and omits some of them. This table holds 150,000 to 200,000 clones, around nine tenths found once. The source material was peripheral blood. These receptors came from a man aged 18 to 29 with active or convalescent COVID-19.

The chain joins TRBV29-1 to TRBJ2-7; D unresolved. The germline V gene has CDR1 SQVTM and CDR2 ANQGSEA. The ends were cut back, 7 bases at V and 0 bases at J, with 16 bases in the middle. This CDR3 is built from 14 residues. DNA of the CDR3: TGCAGCGCCACGACGCCGAGGAGCTCCTACGAGCAGTACTTC. Amino acid sequence: CSATTPRSSYEQYF.

This chain links TRBV3-1 (or the pseudogene TRBV3-2) with TRBJ1-2, with D unclear. Trimming took off 4 bases at V and 12 bases at J, with 24 bases between the two ends. CDR1 and CDR2 (germline): LGHDT, YNNKEL (reference sequence). The CDR3 is 15 amino acids. The CDR3 is CASSPSGGPGYFDTF. The CDR3 region has the DNA TGTGCCAGCAGCCCTTCCGGCGGGCCCGGATACTTCGACACCTTC.

The genes are TRBV20-1 and TRBJ2-1; 10 bases are shared with TRBD2. Trimming at V came to 3 bases and at J to 9 bases, leaving 8 bases not matched to a gene. The V gene's germline CDR1 is DFQATT and CDR2 SNEGSKA (reference sequence). There are 14 residues in the CDR3. CDR3 sequence reads: CSASRSGGAIEQFF. The CDR3 DNA is TGCAGTGCTAGTAGAAGCGGGGGGGCGATTGAGCAGTTCTTC.

The rearrangement joins TRBV18 to TRBJ1-2; TRBD1 matches at 9 bases. Per the germline V gene, CDR1 is KGHSH and CDR2 is LQKENI. The V segment lost 6 bases and the J segment 5 bases; nucleotides outside the gene matches: 4. The CDR3 consists of 13 residues. CDR3 sequence (DNA): TGTGCCAGCTCCCCGGACAGGGGATATGGCTACACCTTC. Translating gives CASSPDRGYGYTF.

The CDR3 DNA is TGTGCCAGCAGCAAAGCCGGGTCGGACAGGGATCAGTGTGGCAATCAGCCCCAGCATTTT. Translating gives CASSKAGSDRDQCGNQPQHF. The chain is built from TRBV21-1 and TRBJ1-5; TRBD1 was called by the table and not checked on the DNA. TRBV21-1 is reported as a pseudogene. The CDR3 length is 20 residues.